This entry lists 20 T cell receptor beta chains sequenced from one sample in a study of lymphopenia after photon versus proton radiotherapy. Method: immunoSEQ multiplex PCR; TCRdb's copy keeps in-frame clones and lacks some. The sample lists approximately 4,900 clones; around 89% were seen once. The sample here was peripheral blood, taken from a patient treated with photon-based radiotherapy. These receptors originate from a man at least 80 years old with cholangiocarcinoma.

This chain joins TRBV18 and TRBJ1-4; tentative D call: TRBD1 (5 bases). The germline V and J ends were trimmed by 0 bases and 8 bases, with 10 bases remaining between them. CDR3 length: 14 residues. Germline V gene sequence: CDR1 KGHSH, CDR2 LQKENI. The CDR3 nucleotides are TGTGCCAGCTCACCACCGGGGGATGCCGAAAAACTGTTTTTT. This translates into CASSPPGDAEKLFF. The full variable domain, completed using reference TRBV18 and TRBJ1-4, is NAGVMQNPRHLVRRRGQEARLRCSPMKGHSHVYWYRQLPEEGLKFMVYLQKENIIDESGMPKERFSAEFPKEGPSILRIQQVVRGDSAAYFCASSPPGDAEKLFFGSGTQLSVL.

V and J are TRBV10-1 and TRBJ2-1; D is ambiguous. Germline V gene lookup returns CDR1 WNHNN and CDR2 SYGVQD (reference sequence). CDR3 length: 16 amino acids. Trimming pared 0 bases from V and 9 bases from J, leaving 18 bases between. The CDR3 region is CASSESSETLSSEQFF. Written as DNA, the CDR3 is TGCGCCAGCAGTGAGTCCTCGGAGACATTAAGTAGTGAGCAGTTCTTC.

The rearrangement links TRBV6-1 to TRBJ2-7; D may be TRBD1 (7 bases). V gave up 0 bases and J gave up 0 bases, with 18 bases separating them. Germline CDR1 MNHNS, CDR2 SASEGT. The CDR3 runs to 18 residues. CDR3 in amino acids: CASSEAKSGGTDSYEQYF. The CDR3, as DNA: TGTGCCAGCAGTGAAGCTAAATCTGGCGGGACAGACTCCTACGAGCAGTACTTC.

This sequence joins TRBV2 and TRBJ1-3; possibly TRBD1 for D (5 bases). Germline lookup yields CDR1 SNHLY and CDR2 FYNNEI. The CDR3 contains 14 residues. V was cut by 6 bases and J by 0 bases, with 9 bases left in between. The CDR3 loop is CASSRDRSGNTIYF. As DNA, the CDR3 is TGTGCCAGCAGCCGGGACCGCTCTGGAAACACCATATATTTT.

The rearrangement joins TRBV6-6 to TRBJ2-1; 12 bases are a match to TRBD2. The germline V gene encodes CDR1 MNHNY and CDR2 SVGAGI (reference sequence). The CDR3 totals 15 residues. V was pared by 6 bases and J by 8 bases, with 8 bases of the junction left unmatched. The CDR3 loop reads CASSRTSGVSDEQFF. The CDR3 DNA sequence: TGTGCCAGCAGCCGGACTAGCGGGGTTTCGGATGAGCAGTTCTTC.

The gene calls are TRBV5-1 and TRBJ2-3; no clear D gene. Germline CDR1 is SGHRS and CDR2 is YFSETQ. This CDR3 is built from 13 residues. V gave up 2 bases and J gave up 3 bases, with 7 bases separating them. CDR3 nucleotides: TGCGCCAGCAGCTTAGGGTTAACAGATACGCAGTATTTT. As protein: CASSLGLTDTQYF.

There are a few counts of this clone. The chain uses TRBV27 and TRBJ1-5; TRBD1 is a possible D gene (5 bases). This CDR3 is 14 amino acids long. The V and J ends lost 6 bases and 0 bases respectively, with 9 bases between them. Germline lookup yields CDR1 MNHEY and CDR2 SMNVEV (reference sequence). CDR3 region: CASRRRDSNQPQHF. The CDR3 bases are TGTGCCAGCAGGCGCAGGGATAGCAATCAGCCCCAGCATTTT.

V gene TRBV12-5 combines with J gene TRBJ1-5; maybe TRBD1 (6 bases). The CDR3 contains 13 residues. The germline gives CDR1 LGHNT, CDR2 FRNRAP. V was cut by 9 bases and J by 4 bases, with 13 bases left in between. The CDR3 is CARSGAGNQPQHF. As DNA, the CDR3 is TGTGCTAGGTCGGGGGCCGGTAATCAGCCCCAGCATTTT.

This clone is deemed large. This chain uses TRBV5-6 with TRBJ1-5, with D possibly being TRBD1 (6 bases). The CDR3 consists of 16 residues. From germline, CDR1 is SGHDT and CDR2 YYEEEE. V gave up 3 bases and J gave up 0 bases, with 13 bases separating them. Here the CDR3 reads CASSSTHRDSNQPQHF. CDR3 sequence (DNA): TGTGCCAGCAGCTCCACGCACAGGGATAGCAATCAGCCCCAGCATTTT. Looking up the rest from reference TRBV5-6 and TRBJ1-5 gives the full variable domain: DAGVTQSPTHLIKTRGQQVTLRCSPKSGHDTVSWYQQALGQGPQFIFQYYEEEERQRGNFPDRFSGHQFPNYSSELNVNALLLGDSALYLCASSSTHRDSNQPQHFGDGTRLSIL.

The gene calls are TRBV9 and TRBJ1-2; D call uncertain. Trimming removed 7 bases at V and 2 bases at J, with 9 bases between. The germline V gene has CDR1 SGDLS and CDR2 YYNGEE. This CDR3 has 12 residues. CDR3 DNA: TGTGCCAGCTACCTCCCGAACTATGGCTACACCTTC. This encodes CASYLPNYGYTF.

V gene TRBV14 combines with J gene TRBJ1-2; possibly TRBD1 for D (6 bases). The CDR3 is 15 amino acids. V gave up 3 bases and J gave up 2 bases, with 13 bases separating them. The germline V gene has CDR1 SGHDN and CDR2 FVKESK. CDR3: CASSHIQGWNYGYTF. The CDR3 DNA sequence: TGTGCCAGCAGCCACATACAGGGTTGGAACTATGGCTACACCTTC.

Here the CDR3 DNA reads TGTGCCAGCAGCACCAGGGGGATCACAACAGATACGCAGTATTTT. Translation gives CASSTRGITTDTQYF. V gene TRBV7-3 combines with J gene TRBJ2-3; 7 nucleotides align to TRBD1. The CDR3 is 15 amino acids. Germline V gene lookup returns CDR1 SGHTA and CDR2 FQGTGA. With V trimmed by 5 bases and J by 3 bases, 8 bases remained unmatched.

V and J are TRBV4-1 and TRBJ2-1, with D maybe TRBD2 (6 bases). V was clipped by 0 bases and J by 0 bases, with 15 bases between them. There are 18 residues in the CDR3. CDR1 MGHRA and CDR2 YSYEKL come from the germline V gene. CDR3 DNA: TGCGCCAGCAGCCAAGAAGGTGGGGGGTTTAGCTCCTACAATGAGCAGTTCTTC. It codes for CASSQEGGGFSSYNEQFF.

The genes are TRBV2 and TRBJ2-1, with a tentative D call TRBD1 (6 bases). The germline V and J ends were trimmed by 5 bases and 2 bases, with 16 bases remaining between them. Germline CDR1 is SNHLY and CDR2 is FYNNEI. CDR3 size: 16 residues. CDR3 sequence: CASSSSGAVAYNEQFF. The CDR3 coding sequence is TGTGCCAGCAGTTCATCAGGGGCGGTCGCCTACAATGAGCAGTTCTTC.

The CDR3 sequence is CASRHVSGDEQYF. For the CDR3, the DNA is TGTGCCAGCAGGCATGTGTCGGGAGACGAGCAGTACTTC. J is TRBJ2-7 and V is TRBV5-6; D possibly corresponds to TRBD2 (6 bases). Trimming removed 5 bases from V and 5 bases from J, with 14 bases in between. The germline CDR1 and CDR2 sequences are SGHDT and YYEEEE. The CDR3 has 13 residues.

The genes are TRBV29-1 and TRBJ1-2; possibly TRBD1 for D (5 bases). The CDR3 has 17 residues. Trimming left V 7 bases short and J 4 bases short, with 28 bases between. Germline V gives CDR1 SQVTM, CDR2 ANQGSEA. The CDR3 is CSASLHGQGQHPYGYTF. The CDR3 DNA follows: TGCAGCGCCTCCCTTCATGGTCAGGGCCAACATCCCTATGGCTACACCTTC.

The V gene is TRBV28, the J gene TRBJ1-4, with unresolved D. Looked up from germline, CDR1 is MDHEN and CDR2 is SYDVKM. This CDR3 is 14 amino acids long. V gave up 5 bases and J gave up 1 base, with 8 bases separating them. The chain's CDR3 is CASSISGTNEKLFF. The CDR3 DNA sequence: TGTGCCAGCAGTATCTCGGGAACTAATGAAAAACTGTTTTTT.

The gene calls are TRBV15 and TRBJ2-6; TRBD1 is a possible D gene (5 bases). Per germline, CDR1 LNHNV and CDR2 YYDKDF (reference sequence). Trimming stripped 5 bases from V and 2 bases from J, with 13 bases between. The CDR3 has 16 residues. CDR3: CATSQRQSPGANVLTF. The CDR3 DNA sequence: TGTGCCACCAGCCAACGACAGTCCCCTGGGGCCAACGTCCTGACTTTC. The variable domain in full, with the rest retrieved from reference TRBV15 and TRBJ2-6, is DAMVIQNPRYQVTQFGKPVTLSCSQTLNHNVMYWYQQKSSQAPKLLFHYYDKDFNNEADTPDNFQSRRPNTSFCFLDIRSPGLGDTAMYLCATSQRQSPGANVLTFGAGSRLTVL.

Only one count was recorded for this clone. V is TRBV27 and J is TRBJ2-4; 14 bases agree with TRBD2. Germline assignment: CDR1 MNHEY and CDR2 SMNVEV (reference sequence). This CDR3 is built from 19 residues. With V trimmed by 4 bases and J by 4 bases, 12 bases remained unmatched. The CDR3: CASSSWTGGTSGGKNIQYF. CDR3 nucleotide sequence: TGTGCCAGCAGTTCCTGGACAGGGGGGACTAGCGGGGGAAAAAACATTCAGTACTTC.

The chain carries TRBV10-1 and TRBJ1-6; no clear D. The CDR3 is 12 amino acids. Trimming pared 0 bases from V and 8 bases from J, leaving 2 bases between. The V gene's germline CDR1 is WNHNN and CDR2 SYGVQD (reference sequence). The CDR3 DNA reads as TGCGCCAGCAGTGAGTCGGATTCACCCCTCCACTTT. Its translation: CASSESDSPLHF.